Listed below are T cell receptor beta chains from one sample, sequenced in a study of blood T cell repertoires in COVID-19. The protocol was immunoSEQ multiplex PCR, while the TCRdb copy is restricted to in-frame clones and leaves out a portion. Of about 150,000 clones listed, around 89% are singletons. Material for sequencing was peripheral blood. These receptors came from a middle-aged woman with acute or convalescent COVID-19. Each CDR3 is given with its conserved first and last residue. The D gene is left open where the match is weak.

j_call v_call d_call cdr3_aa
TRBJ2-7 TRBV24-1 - CATSDSGQPYEQYF
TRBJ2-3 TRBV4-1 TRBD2 CASSQVGLAGGRRDTQYF
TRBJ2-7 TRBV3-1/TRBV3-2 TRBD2 CASSLSGRPSYEQYF
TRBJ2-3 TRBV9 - CASSAEGALTDTQYF
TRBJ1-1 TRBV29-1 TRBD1 CSVRDSGTEAFF
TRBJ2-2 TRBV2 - CVPGFGDTGELFF
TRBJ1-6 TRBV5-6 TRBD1 CASSLSGGYNSPLHF
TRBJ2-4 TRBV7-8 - CASSPWGDAKNIQYF
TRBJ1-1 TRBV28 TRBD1 CASTDRGTEEAFF
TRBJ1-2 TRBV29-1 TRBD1 CSVGGQGRGYGYTF
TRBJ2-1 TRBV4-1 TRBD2 CASSQEQRGPEQFF
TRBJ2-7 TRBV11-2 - CASSPDQTRGRVGEQYF
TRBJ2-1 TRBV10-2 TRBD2 CASTVTSGRGHEQFF
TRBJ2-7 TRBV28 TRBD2 CASSFLIWVQQGGSYEQYF
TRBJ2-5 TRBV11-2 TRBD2 CASSLGGLAGETQYF
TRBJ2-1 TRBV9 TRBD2 CASSVSLAGGPNEQFF
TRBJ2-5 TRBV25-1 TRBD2 CASSVGLAGHETQYF
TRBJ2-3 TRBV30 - CAWNIITDTQYF
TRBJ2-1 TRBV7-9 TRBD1 CASSFSYDRGLEQFF
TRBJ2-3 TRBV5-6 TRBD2 CASSLASGSADTQYF
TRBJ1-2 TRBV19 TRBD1 CASSIYGTGDGYTF
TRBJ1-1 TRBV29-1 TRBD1 CSVEEDRSNTEAFF
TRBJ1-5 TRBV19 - CASSMGMGRAGNQPQHF
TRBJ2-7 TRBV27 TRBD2 CASINSREGSGEQYF
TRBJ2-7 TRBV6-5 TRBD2 CASSYSGRGGDYEQYF
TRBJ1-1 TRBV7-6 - CASSLAEFGEAFF
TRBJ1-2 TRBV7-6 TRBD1 CASSSGQGASGYTF
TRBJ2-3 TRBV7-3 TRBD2 CASSLTRGGSTDTQYF
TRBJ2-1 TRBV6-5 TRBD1 CASGRRTGIYNEQFF
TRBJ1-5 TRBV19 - CASSIVPGENQPQHF
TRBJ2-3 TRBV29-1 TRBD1 CSVTGGTDTQYF
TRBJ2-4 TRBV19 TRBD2 CASTSGSRNIQYF
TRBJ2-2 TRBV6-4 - CASRTGTGELFF
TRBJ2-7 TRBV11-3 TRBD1 CASSSGAGGYEQYF
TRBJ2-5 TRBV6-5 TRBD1 CASRTGVGETQYF
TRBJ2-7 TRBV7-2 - CASSYRLLLDEQYF